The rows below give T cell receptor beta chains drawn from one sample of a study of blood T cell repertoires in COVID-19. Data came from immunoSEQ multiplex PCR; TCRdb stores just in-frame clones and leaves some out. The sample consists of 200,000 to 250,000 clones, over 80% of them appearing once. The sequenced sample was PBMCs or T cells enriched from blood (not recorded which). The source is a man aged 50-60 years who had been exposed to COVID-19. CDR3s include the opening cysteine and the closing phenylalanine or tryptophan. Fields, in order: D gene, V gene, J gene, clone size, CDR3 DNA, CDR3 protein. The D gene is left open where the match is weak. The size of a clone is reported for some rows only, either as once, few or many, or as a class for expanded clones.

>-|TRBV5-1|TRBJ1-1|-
TGCGCCAGCAGCTTGCTTCCGAACACTGAAGCTTTCTTT
CASSLLPNTEAFF
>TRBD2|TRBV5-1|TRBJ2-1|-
TGCGCCAGCAGCTTGGATAGCGGGGGGATCATACAGTTCTTC
CASSLDSGGIIQFF
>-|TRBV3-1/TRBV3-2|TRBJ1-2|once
TGTGCCAGCAGCCAAGAAGGCAGGGGCTATGGCTACACCTTC
CASSQEGRGYGYTF
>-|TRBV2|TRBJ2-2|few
TGTGCCATCCGGACATCTAACACCGGGGAGCTGTTTTTT
CAIRTSNTGELFF
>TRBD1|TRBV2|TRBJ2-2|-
TGTGCCAGCGACAGGGGGCCCGGGGAGCTGTTTTTT
CASDRGPGELFF
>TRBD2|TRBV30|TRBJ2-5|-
TGTGCCTTAACTCGGGGGGGCCGGGAGACCCAGTACTTC
CALTRGGRETQYF
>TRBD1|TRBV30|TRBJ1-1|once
TGTGCCTGGAGGATGTTTGGGACAGGGTACACTGAAGCTTTCTTT
CAWRMFGTGYTEAFF
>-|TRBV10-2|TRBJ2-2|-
TGCGCCAGCAGCCTCAGGGGAGACACCGGGGAGCTGTTTTTT
CASSLRGDTGELFF
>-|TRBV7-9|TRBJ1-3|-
TGTGCCAGCAGCCTGGACAGAAGAACTGGAAACACCATATATTTT
CASSLDRRTGNTIYF
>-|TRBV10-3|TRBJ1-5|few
TGTGCCTCACGGGGGATCTACCAGAATCAGCCCCAGCATTTT
CASRGIYQNQPQHF
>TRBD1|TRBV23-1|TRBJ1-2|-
TGCGCCCAACCGGACAGGCTTAACTATGGCTACACCTTC
CAQPDRLNYGYTF
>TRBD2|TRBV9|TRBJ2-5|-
TGTGCCAGCAGCGTATCTAGCGGGGGTGGGACCCAGTACTTC
CASSVSSGGGTQYF
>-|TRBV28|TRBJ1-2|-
TGTGCCAGCAGTATCCACAGGGAACTCGTCGACTATGGCTACACCTTC
CASSIHRELVDYGYTF
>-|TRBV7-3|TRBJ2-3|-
TGTGCCAGCAGCTTTGTCGCGTCGGCGGCGACGCAGTATTTT
CASSFVASAATQYF
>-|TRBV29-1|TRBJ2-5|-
TGCAGCGTTTCCCCGGGGGTCGCAAGGGGCGAGACCCAGTACTTC
CSVSPGVARGETQYF
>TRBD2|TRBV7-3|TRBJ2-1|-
TGTGCCAGCAGCCAGGGCGGGACTAGCGGGGGTCGGCCGCAGTTCTTC
CASSQGGTSGGRPQFF
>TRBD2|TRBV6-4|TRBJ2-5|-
TGTGCCAGCAGTGACAGTTGCGGGAGGGGGTTTGGGACCCAGTACTTC
CASSDSCGRGFGTQYF
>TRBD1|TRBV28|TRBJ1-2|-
TGTGCCAGCAGTTTTGGGAACAGGGGTGGCTACACCTTC
CASSFGNRGGYTF
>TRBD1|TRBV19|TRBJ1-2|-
TGTGCCAGTAGTCCACGACAGGGTGGCTATGGCTACACCTTC
CASSPRQGGYGYTF
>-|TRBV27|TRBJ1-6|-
TGTGCCAGCAGAGAGGTTTCGCCCTATAATTCACCCCTCCACTTT
CASREVSPYNSPLHF
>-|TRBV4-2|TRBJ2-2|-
TGTGCCAGCAGCCAAGATGGACAAGGCACCGGGGAGCTGTTTTTT
CASSQDGQGTGELFF
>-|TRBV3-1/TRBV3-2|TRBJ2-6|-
TGTGCCAGCAGAAACTTCTCTGGGGCCAACGTCCTGACTTTC
CASRNFSGANVLTF
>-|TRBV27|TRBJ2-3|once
TGTGCCAGCAGCCAAGTTCGAGAGGGATTTACGCAGTATTTT
CASSQVREGFTQYF
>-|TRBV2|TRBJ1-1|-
TGTGGGGGGCATTTCGTGAACACTGAAGCTTTCTTT
CGGHFVNTEAFF
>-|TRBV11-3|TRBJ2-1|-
TGTGCCAGCAGCTCCCCCTGGGGCAGAGGTTACAATGAGCAGTTCTTC
CASSSPWGRGYNEQFF
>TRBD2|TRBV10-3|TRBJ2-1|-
TGTGCCATCGGAAGTAGCGGGAGGGCAGGGGATGAGCAGTTCTTC
CAIGSSGRAGDEQFF
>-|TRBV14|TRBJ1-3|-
TGTGCCAGCAGCCAAGAGGGGGGATTCGGAAACACCATATATTTT
CASSQEGGFGNTIYF
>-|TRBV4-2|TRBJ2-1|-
TGTGCCAGCAGCCAAGAGGCGGGAACGAAGCAGTTCTTC
CASSQEAGTKQFF
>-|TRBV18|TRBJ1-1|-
TGTGCCAGCTCAGACAATTTGAACACTGAAGCTTTCTTT
CASSDNLNTEAFF
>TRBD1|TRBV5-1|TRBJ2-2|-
TGCGCCAGCAGTGTCCTACAGGGGGTGACCGGGGAGCTGTTTTTT
CASSVLQGVTGELFF